The TCR beta chain described here comes from a study of T cell responses to AZD1222 COVID-19 vaccine (TCRdb year 2021). Study-wide context: AZD1222 recipients whose second dose came at about 4 weeks and those whose second dose came at about 12 weeks were combined into one group, since spike-specific TCR depth and breadth did not differ between the two schedules. TCR sequencing was performed for more than 230 trial participants, of whom around 200 were given two doses of AZD1222 and around 26 were given two doses of MenACWY control vaccine. Trial participants were enrolled into age subgroups of 18-55, 56-69 and 70-plus years, which contained about 150, 27 and 61 TCR-sequenced participants, respectively.

The CDR3 regions of human TCRbeta chains were analyzed by immunosequencing. As for how the authors treated the data: TCRs in the repertoires were compared against a reference library of SARS-CoV-2-specific TCRs that had been generated with the MIRA antigen-specificity platform. Breadth meant the fraction of unique TCRs that were SARS-CoV-2-associated, whereas depth meant the fraction of total T cells that were SARS-CoV-2-associated. Using the MIRA data, every spike-specific TCR was mapped to the spike region that the TCR reacted to and assigned to either a CD4 or a CD8 class. Log10-transformed breadth and depth values were compared by one-way ANOVA with Sidak's multiple comparisons tests. Sourced from immuneACCESS, this table was stored by TCRdb with only in-frame sequences that have V and J called. A share of the clones is absent; for the studies checked, an unresolved V gene accounts for under half, and the remainder has no known explanation. The V and J calls and clone size are taken from that table; D and trimming were inferred from the DNA. For this sample there are fewer than 150,000 clones; about 91% appear just once. The top ten clones comprise around 5% of the sample.

As for this clone: What antigen it recognizes has not been identified. No quality values exist for individual bases; no much larger clone is one base distant.

What the research found in general, with its limitations: Because no day 14 peak-response samples were available, the repertoires could be characterized only after the peak T cell response. Conclusions about previously exposed vaccinees are limited because only five to seven AZD1222 recipients were SARS-CoV-2 seropositive at baseline. Participants were mostly white British, with more females than males. The authors suggested clonal diversity may have been underestimated. After two AZD1222 doses, spike-specific TCR breadth and depth were significantly higher than at day 0 and than in MenACWY recipients. The whole spike protein was spanned by vaccine-associated CD4 TCRs, and dominant responses were seen in regions 160-218 and 743-854. The 56-69-year group was small, and its depth increase did not reach significance, likely because of low power. Reportedly, almost half of the unique spike-specific TCRs recognized epitopes lying outside the regions that are mutated in the B.1.351 and B.1.1.7 variants.

The CDR3 spans 16 residues, from the cysteine through the phenylalanine. CDR3 DNA is the only sequence kept; it has 48 bases, read in frame from the first base. V has 1 base trimmed and J has 9 bases trimmed; junction bases matching no gene number 5. From the germline V gene, CDR1 is SGHVS and CDR2 is FQNEAQ. In light of the paper, this sample's time point label describes: baseline before first vaccination. Vaccinee samples came from UK trials COV001 and COV002, including a single-blind randomized controlled phase 2/3 trial of AZD1222 (ChAdOx1 nCoV-19) in healthy adults. Trial participant PBMC samples were collected at day 0 and day 28 after the second dose for TCRbeta chain sequencing.

Here the sequenced sample was peripheral blood, taken on day 0 of AZD1222 vaccination. The sequence is built from TRBV7-8 and TRBJ2-1, and 14 bases in between align with TRBD2. This clonotype originated in an adult in good health. DNA sequence: TGTGCCAGCAGCTTAGTCTCGACTAGCGGGGGGGCTGAGCAGTTCTTC. Its translation reads: CASSLVSTSGGAEQFF.